The 2 T cell receptor beta chains below were found in one sample sequenced in a study of cytomegalovirus exposure and HLA in healthy donors. The assay was immunoSEQ multiplex PCR, and TCRdb's table has in-frame clones only and misses some. This sample has 50,000 to 65,000 clones; about 95% occur once, and the top ten carry more than 0.9%. Sequenced: PBMCs. Every receptor here comes from a woman younger than 30 in good health and CMV-seronegative.

This chain joins TRBV11-2 and TRBJ2-5, with a possible D match to TRBD2 (6 bases). In germline, CDR1 is SGHAT, CDR2 FQNNGV. CDR3 length: 18 amino acids. Trimming stripped 5 bases from V and 2 bases from J, with 24 bases between. The CDR3: CASSRTQRQLAIQETQYF. As DNA, the CDR3 is TGTGCCAGCAGCCGCACCCAACGACAACTAGCCATACAAGAGACCCAGTACTTC.

This chain links TRBV15 with TRBJ2-1; 11 bases line up with TRBD1. Germline trimming cut 5 bases from V and 7 bases from J; bases unmatched to any gene: 7. The CDR3 spans 15 residues. Per germline, CDR1 LNHNV and CDR2 YYDKDF (reference sequence). The CDR3 spells CATSPRRDRGNEQFF. CDR3 in DNA: TGTGCCACCAGCCCACGCCGGGACAGGGGGAATGAGCAGTTCTTC.